These 22 T cell receptor beta chains originate from one sample sequenced in a study of T-cell memory formation after mild COVID-19. TCRdb used MiXCR to reprocess the 5' RACE reads, holding one entry per CDR3 protein. This table holds over 150,000 distinct CDR3 sequences, over 20% found once. The sequencing input was PBMCs or a T cell subset sorted from them (not recorded which). The receptors were gathered from an adult woman who had mild COVID-19 (a few samples of this study predate the infection). Cell type and time point are not known.

This sequence joins TRBV20-1 and TRBJ1-1; TRBD1 matches at 7 bases. The CDR3 contains 13 residues. Germline values: CDR1 DFQATT, CDR2 SNEGSKA (reference sequence). With V trimmed by 5 bases and J by 6 bases, 9 bases remained unmatched. The chain's CDR3 is CSARLEGASEAFF. The CDR3 DNA is TGCAGTGCTCGTCTCGAGGGGGCCTCTGAAGCTTTCTTT.

This clonotype was detected only a few times. The chain employs TRBV25-1 and TRBJ2-7; possible D gene TRBD2, 7 bases. This CDR3 spans 16 amino acids. Germline CDR1 MGHDK, CDR2 SYGVNS. Trimming removed 2 bases from V and 4 bases from J, with 18 bases in between. The CDR3 reads CASSEQAGRGAYEQYF. CDR3 nucleotides: TGTGCCAGCAGTGAACAGGCAGGGAGGGGGGCTTACGAGCAGTACTTC.

This clonotype was seen more than once but under ten times. V usage is TRBV4-1 and J usage is TRBJ1-2; a weak D match, TRBD1 (6 bases). Germline V gives CDR1 MGHRA, CDR2 YSYEKL. This CDR3 region has 16 residues. With 0 bases removed from V and 4 bases from J, the gap between germline ends came to 15 bases. The CDR3 sequence: CASSQDGAGVPYGYTF. The CDR3 DNA reads TGCGCCAGCAGCCAAGATGGGGCAGGGGTACCCTATGGCTACACCTTC.

This clonotype was found a few times. V is TRBV3-1 and J is TRBJ1-4; 10 nucleotides align to TRBD1. V shed 4 bases, J shed 8 bases, and the junction held 4 bases outside the gene matches. CDR1 and CDR2 from the germline V gene are LGHDT and YNNKEL (reference sequence). The CDR3 is 14 amino acids. DNA of the CDR3: TGTGCCAGCAGCCTTGGACAGGGGGAAGAAAAACTGTTTTTT. It translates to CASSLGQGEEKLFF.

This clonotype was seen only a few times. The chain combines TRBV12-3 or TRBV12-4 with TRBJ2-1, with 7 bases lining up with TRBD1. The CDR3 loop spans 13 amino acids. V shed 6 bases and J 6 bases; nucleotides not matched to a gene: 5. This CDR3 is CASSPDRANEQFF. In DNA form, the CDR3 reads TGTGCCAGCAGCCCTGACAGGGCCAATGAGCAGTTCTTC.

J is TRBJ2-7 and V is TRBV6-5; 7 nucleotides agree with TRBD2. Unmatched junction bases numbered 9, after V lost 0 bases and J lost 7 bases. This CDR3 region has 15 residues. The germline V gene has CDR1 MNHEY and CDR2 SVGAGI. The CDR3 nucleotides are TGTGCCAGCAGTTACTCCGCGGGAGTCGATCGGGAGCAGTACTTC. Amino acid sequence: CASSYSAGVDREQYF.

The chain is built from TRBV7-6 and TRBJ2-3; the D gene is possibly TRBD1 (6 bases). Germline lookup yields CDR1 SGHVS and CDR2 FNYEAQ. Deletions cut 4 bases from V and 5 bases from J, with 16 bases between. The CDR3 is 15 amino acids. The CDR3 spells CASSSGQGLRDTQYF. CDR3 DNA sequence: TGTGCCAGCAGCTCGGGACAAGGGTTACGAGATACGCAGTATTTT.

This clonotype was recorded a few times. The genes are TRBV7-9 and TRBJ2-2; 7 bases are shared with TRBD1. The trim removed 5 bases at V and 1 base at J, leaving 7 bases unmatched. CDR1 is SEHNR and CDR2 is FQNEAQ in the germline V gene (reference sequence). This CDR3 is 16 amino acids long. The CDR3 sequence: CASSLTDRRNTGELFF. In nucleotides, the CDR3 is TGTGCCAGCAGCCTTACGGACAGGAGGAACACCGGGGAGCTGTTTTTT.

The J gene is TRBJ2-3, the V gene TRBV4-2, with D maybe TRBD2 (5 bases). The V end was cut by 0 bases, the J end by 0 bases, with 10 bases between. The V gene's germline CDR1 is LGHNA and CDR2 YNFKEQ. The length of the CDR3 is 16 residues. The DNA of the CDR3 is TGTGCCAGCAGCCAAGAGGCGGGCACTAGCACAGATACGCAGTATTTT. Translating gives CASSQEAGTSTDTQYF.

The rearrangement uses TRBV11-2 and TRBJ2-7; D possibly corresponds to TRBD2 (6 bases). This CDR3 contains 14 residues. The germline V gene encodes CDR1 SGHAT and CDR2 FQNNGV. V gave up 8 bases and J gave up 3 bases, with 17 bases separating them. The CDR3 region is CASGGGRNLYEQYF. CDR3 sequence (DNA): TGTGCCAGCGGCGGAGGGCGGAACCTCTACGAGCAGTACTTC.

This clonotype was observed a few times. This chain links TRBV5-1 with TRBJ2-5; D uncertain. V lost 2 bases to trimming and J lost 1 base, with 12 bases between them. Looked up from germline, CDR1 is SGHRS and CDR2 is YFSETQ. CDR3 length: 15 residues. CDR3 nucleotides: TGCGCCAGCAGCTTTGCAGCTACATCCCAAGAGACCCAGTACTTC. Translating it yields CASSFAATSQETQYF.

This rearrangement joins TRBV12-3 or TRBV12-4 to TRBJ2-5; TRBD1 is a possible D gene (5 bases). The CDR3 covers 15 residues. V was pared by 6 bases and J by 2 bases, with 16 bases between. The CDR3 DNA is TGTGCCAGCAGGTCGTTGACAGATCATCAAGAGACCCAGTACTTC. Translation: CASRSLTDHQETQYF.

In its sample, this clonotype was seen a few times. The chain has TRBV19 and TRBJ1-6; tentatively, D is TRBD1 (5 bases). The germline CDR1 and CDR2 sequences are LNHDA and SQIVND (reference sequence). V lost 11 bases and J 11 bases, leaving 19 bases between the germline ends. The CDR3 totals 13 residues. This CDR3 reads CAGGPSGRTPLHF. Written as DNA, the CDR3 is TGTGCCGGCGGGCCCTCAGGGAGGACACCCCTCCACTTT.

This clonotype appeared a few times. CDR3 region: CAISEVMTYEQYF. The CDR3 nucleotides read TGTGCCATCAGTGAAGTTATGACCTACGAGCAGTACTTC. V gene TRBV10-3 combines with J gene TRBJ2-7; D is undetermined. V was cut by 3 bases and J by 2 bases, with 8 bases left in between. Germline V CDR1 and CDR2: ENHRY, SYGVKD. CDR3 length: 13 residues.

This clonotype has only a few counts. CDR3: CATSDFRRWGPSTDTQYF. In DNA, the CDR3 is TGTGCCACCAGTGATTTTCGGCGATGGGGGCCTAGCACAGATACGCAGTATTTT. This rearrangement joins TRBV24-1 to TRBJ2-3, with a possible D match to TRBD1 (6 bases). The germline V and J ends were trimmed by 1 base and 0 bases, with 16 bases remaining between them. Germline assignment: CDR1 KGHDR and CDR2 SFDVKD. CDR3 length: 18 residues.

The genes are TRBV27 and TRBJ1-5, with 7 positions matching TRBD1. The germline V gene encodes CDR1 MNHEY and CDR2 SMNVEV (reference sequence). This CDR3 is 17 amino acids long. J gave up 0 bases and V 4 bases, and 9 bases lay outside the gene matches. The CDR3 loop reads CASSSFSGTVSNQPQHF. CDR3 DNA sequence: TGTGCCAGCAGTTCCTTCTCCGGGACAGTTAGCAATCAGCCCCAGCATTTT.

The rearrangement joins TRBV6-1 to TRBJ1-2, with a possible D match to TRBD1 (6 bases). V was pared by 1 base and J by 4 bases, with 25 bases between. Germline V gene data show CDR1 as MNHNS and CDR2 as SASEGT. The length of the CDR3 is 19 residues. Here the CDR3 reads CASSEVGVQRTGSSYGYTF. The CDR3 DNA is TGTGCCAGCAGTGAAGTGGGCGTTCAACGAACAGGGAGCAGCTATGGCTACACCTTC.

This clonotype was picked up a small number of times. V is TRBV25-1 and J is TRBJ1-1; D perhaps matches TRBD1 (5 bases). There are 12 residues in the CDR3. CDR1 is MGHDK and CDR2 is SYGVNS in the germline V gene. V lost 9 bases to trimming and J lost 3 bases, with 11 bases between them. CDR3 sequence reads: CARGGGDTEAFF. The DNA of the CDR3 is TGTGCCAGGGGGGGAGGGGACACTGAAGCTTTCTTT.

This chain links TRBV24-1 with TRBJ1-3, with D uncertain. This CDR3 spans 14 amino acids. V dropped 3 bases and J dropped 0 bases, with 5 bases sitting between them. Per germline, CDR1 KGHDR and CDR2 SFDVKD. The CDR3 DNA sequence: TGTGCCACCAGTGATGGGAGCTCTGGAAACACCATATATTTT. Protein sequence: CATSDGSSGNTIYF.

The chain links TRBV7-6 to TRBJ2-3; 10 bases fit TRBD2. The length of the CDR3 is 16 residues. From germline, CDR1 is SGHVS and CDR2 FNYEAQ. With V trimmed by 4 bases and J by 1 base, 5 bases remained unmatched. The CDR3 DNA reads TGTGCCAGCAGCTCCCTAGCGGGGGACGGCACAGATACGCAGTATTTT. This sequence encodes CASSSLAGDGTDTQYF.

This clonotype was seen a few times. This chain connects TRBV9 to TRBJ1-4, with TRBD1 matching over 7 bases. The CDR3 is 14 amino acids. V was pared by 3 bases and J by 7 bases, with 6 bases of the junction left unmatched. Germline-derived CDR1 and CDR2 are SGDLS and YYNGEE. For the CDR3, the DNA is TGTGCCAGCAGCGGCCGGGACAGTGGTGAAAAACTGTTTTTT. This encodes CASSGRDSGEKLFF.

There are a few counts of this clonotype. The chain links TRBV7-6 to TRBJ2-5; no clear D. Germline V CDR1 and CDR2: SGHVS, FNYEAQ. The CDR3 consists of 12 residues. V lost 2 bases to trimming and J lost 5 bases, with 6 bases between them. CDR3 amino acids: CASSLLWETQYF. CDR3 nucleotide sequence: TGTGCCAGCAGCTTACTATGGGAGACCCAGTACTTC. Full variable domain (rest looked up from reference TRBV7-6 and TRBJ2-5): GAGVSQSPRYKVTKRGQDVALRCDPISGHVSLYWYRQALGQGPEFLTYFNYEAQQDKSGLPNDRFSAERPEGSISTLTIQRTEQRDSAMYRCASSLLWETQYFGPGTRLLVL.